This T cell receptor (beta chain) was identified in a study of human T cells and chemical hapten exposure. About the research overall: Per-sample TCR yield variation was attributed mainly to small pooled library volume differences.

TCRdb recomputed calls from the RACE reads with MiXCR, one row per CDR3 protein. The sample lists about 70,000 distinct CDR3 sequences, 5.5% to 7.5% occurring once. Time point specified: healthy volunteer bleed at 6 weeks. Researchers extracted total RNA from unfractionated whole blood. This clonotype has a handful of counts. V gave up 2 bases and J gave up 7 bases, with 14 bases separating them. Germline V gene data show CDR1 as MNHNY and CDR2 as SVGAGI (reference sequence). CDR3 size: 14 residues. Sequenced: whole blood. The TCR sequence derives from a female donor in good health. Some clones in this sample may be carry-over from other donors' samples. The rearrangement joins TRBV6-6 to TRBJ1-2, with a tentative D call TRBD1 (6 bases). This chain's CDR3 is CASSYPQGQLGYTF. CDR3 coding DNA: TGTGCCAGCAGTTACCCACAGGGCCAGCTTGGCTACACCTTC.